Below, 23 T cell receptor beta chains from the same sample are listed, as sequenced in a study of T cell changes during pregnancy in multiple sclerosis. Method: immunoSEQ multiplex PCR; TCRdb's copy keeps in-frame clones and lacks some. Of around 80,000 clones listed, roughly 96% are singletons. The sequencing here drew on peripheral blood, taken in the second trimester of pregnancy. The source of these receptors is a female donor with multiple sclerosis, enrolled in a pregnancy study.

The V gene is TRBV6-1, the J gene TRBJ2-1, with 12 positions matching TRBD2. Per the germline V gene, CDR1 is MNHNS and CDR2 is SASEGT. CDR3 size: 15 residues. V was pared by 5 bases and J by 6 bases, with 5 bases of the junction left unmatched. The CDR3 spells CASSPGTSGFNEQFF. CDR3 DNA: TGTGCCAGCAGTCCCGGGACTAGCGGGTTCAATGAGCAGTTCTTC.

The chain employs TRBV5-5 and TRBJ2-3, with 12 bases identical to TRBD2. The junction had 2 bases not matched to a gene; V was cut back by 3 bases and J by 3 bases. Germline lookup yields CDR1 SGHKS and CDR2 YYEKEE (reference sequence). The CDR3 is 15 residues long. CDR3 amino acids: CASSSLAGGTDTQYF. In nucleotides, the CDR3 is TGTGCCAGCAGCTCACTAGCGGGAGGAACAGATACGCAGTATTTT.

The rearrangement links TRBV18 to TRBJ1-1; D perhaps matches TRBD1 (5 bases). V was shortened by 6 bases and J by 0 bases, with 11 bases between the two germline ends. This CDR3 has 14 amino acids. The V gene's germline CDR1 is KGHSH and CDR2 LQKENI. CDR3 sequence: CASSYDSMNTEAFF. CDR3 in DNA: TGTGCCAGCTCGTACGACAGCATGAACACTGAAGCTTTCTTT.

The V gene is TRBV2, the J gene TRBJ1-1; D uncertain. The germline V gene has CDR1 SNHLY and CDR2 FYNNEI. V was pared by 1 base and J by 2 bases, with 5 bases between. This CDR3 is 13 amino acids long. CDR3 coding DNA: TGTGCCAGCAGTGAAGACTATAACACTGAAGCTTTCTTT. Translated: CASSEDYNTEAFF.

The J gene is TRBJ2-1, the V gene TRBV6-5; D may be TRBD1 (6 bases). V shed 6 bases and J shed 4 bases, with 10 bases lying between them. This CDR3 region has 13 residues. Germline CDR1 MNHEY, CDR2 SVGAGI. CDR3 in DNA: TGTGCCAGCAGGCGACAGGAGTACAATGAGCAGTTCTTC. Protein sequence: CASRRQEYNEQFF.

The V and J genes are TRBV7-9 and TRBJ1-5; 7 bases fit TRBD1. The junction had 5 bases not matched to a gene; V was cut back by 5 bases and J by 4 bases. CDR1 is SEHNR, CDR2 FQNEAQ, per germline (reference sequence). The CDR3 sequence is 14 residues long. Here the CDR3 reads CASSPTGLNQPQHF. In nucleotides, the CDR3 is TGTGCCAGCAGCCCGACAGGGCTGAATCAGCCCCAGCATTTT.

This chain joins TRBV27 and TRBJ2-7, with D possibly TRBD2 on 5 matching bases. Trimming took 3 bases from V and 3 from J, leaving 9 bases between them. Germline lookup yields CDR1 MNHEY and CDR2 SMNVEV (reference sequence). This CDR3 contains 13 residues. The CDR3 sequence: CASSFSGVYEQYF. The CDR3 DNA reads as TGTGCCAGCAGTTTTTCCGGGGTCTACGAGCAGTACTTC.

Written as DNA, the CDR3 is TGTGCCAGCAGCCTCGGACGGACTTCCTACGAGCAGTACTTC. Its translation is CASSLGRTSYEQYF. V is TRBV5-4 and J is TRBJ2-7; D may be TRBD2 (5 bases). This CDR3 contains 14 residues. Trimming took off 4 bases at V and 1 base at J, with 12 bases between the two ends. Germline V lookup: CDR1 SGHNT, CDR2 YYREEE (reference sequence). Combining the CDR3 with reference TRBV5-4 and TRBJ2-7 gives the whole variable domain ETGVTQSPTHLIKTRGQQVTLRCSSQSGHNTVSWYQQALGQGPQFIFQYYREEENGRGNFPPRFSGLQFPNYSSELNVNALELDDSALYLCASSLGRTSYEQYFGPGTRLTVT.

The chain links TRBV4-1 to TRBJ2-7; tentatively, D is TRBD1 (6 bases). The CDR3 has 15 residues. The germline V gene encodes CDR1 MGHRA and CDR2 YSYEKL. The V and J ends lost 1 base and 0 bases respectively, with 10 bases between them. The CDR3 region has the DNA TGCGCCAGCAGCCAAGTCACAGGGTACTCCTACGAGCAGTACTTC. Amino acids: CASSQVTGYSYEQYF.

In this sample, this clone turned up once. The chain combines TRBV30 with TRBJ2-3; 7 nucleotides agree with TRBD1. This CDR3 spans 15 amino acids. Germline lookup yields CDR1 GTSNPN and CDR2 SVGIG (reference sequence). After removal of 1 base from V and 4 bases from J, the junction contained 8 bases not matched to a gene. The CDR3 sequence: CAWSGGQGVADTQYF. The CDR3 DNA reads as TGTGCCTGGAGTGGGGGGCAGGGGGTAGCAGATACGCAGTATTTT.

V is TRBV11-2 and J is TRBJ2-7; D gene uncertain. V was trimmed by 8 bases and J by 3 bases, leaving 11 bases between them. The CDR3 is made up of 12 amino acids. Germline CDR1 reads SGHAT; CDR2 reads FQNNGV. DNA for the CDR3: TGTGCCAGCGGTTGGCGGAGCTACGAGCAGTACTTC. It yields the protein CASGWRSYEQYF.

The J gene is TRBJ2-1, the V gene TRBV11-2; D remains unclear. Germline lookup yields CDR1 SGHAT and CDR2 FQNNGV. V was clipped by 1 base and J by 2 bases, with 15 bases between them. CDR3 length: 17 amino acids. The CDR3 sequence: CASSLVSGGITYNEQFF. DNA for the CDR3: TGTGCCAGCAGCTTAGTGTCTGGCGGAATCACCTACAATGAGCAGTTCTTC.

The chain has TRBV7-2 and TRBJ2-1; 7 nucleotides line up with TRBD2. CDR3 size: 15 residues. V was clipped by 5 bases and J by 4 bases; unmatched bases: 8. Per the germline V gene, CDR1 is SGHTA and CDR2 is FQGNSA. CDR3 sequence (DNA): TGTGCCAGCAGCCCCGATCTACTAGCGTACAATGAGCAGTTCTTC. It yields the protein CASSPDLLAYNEQFF.

The rearrangement uses TRBV11-1 and TRBJ2-7, with D perhaps matching TRBD2 (6 bases). Germline V CDR1 and CDR2: SGHAT, FQDESV (reference sequence). V lost 5 bases to trimming and J lost 2 bases, with 16 bases between them. The CDR3 covers 15 residues. The DNA of the CDR3 is TGTGCCAGCAGCGGCTGGGAGTCGGGGGCCTACGAGCAGTACTTC. This sequence encodes CASSGWESGAYEQYF.

The V call is TRBV7-9, the J call TRBJ2-2; 9 bases line up with TRBD1. In germline, CDR1 is SEHNR, CDR2 FQNEAQ (reference sequence). V shed 4 bases, J shed 5 bases, and the junction held 8 bases outside the gene matches. There are 16 residues in the CDR3. In DNA, the CDR3 is TGTGCCAGCAGCTCCAGGGACAGGGATGAAACCGGGGAGCTGTTTTTT. It codes for CASSSRDRDETGELFF.

The rearrangement uses TRBV7-2 and TRBJ2-7, with 11 bases identical to TRBD2. The V and J ends lost 6 bases and 4 bases, in that order; junction bases with no gene match: 8. In germline, CDR1 is SGHTA, CDR2 FQGNSA. This CDR3 is built from 15 residues. The DNA for the CDR3 is TGTGCCAGCAGATTGCTAGCGGGAGGCCAGTACGAGCAGTACTTC. This translates into CASRLLAGGQYEQYF.

J is TRBJ2-1 and V is TRBV4-1, with D possibly TRBD1 on 6 matching bases. The germline V and J ends were trimmed by 1 base and 7 bases, with 23 bases remaining between them. This CDR3 is 18 amino acids long. Per germline, CDR1 MGHRA and CDR2 YSYEKL. The CDR3 spells CASSQAPRAGARGNEQFF. CDR3 DNA: TGCGCCAGCAGCCAAGCCCCGAGGGCAGGGGCGAGGGGGAATGAGCAGTTCTTC.

V usage is TRBV25-1 and J usage is TRBJ1-5, with 12 bases fitting TRBD1. Per germline, CDR1 MGHDK and CDR2 SYGVNS. The ends lost 2 bases at V and 2 bases at J; junction bases unmatched: 4. The CDR3 has 17 residues. The CDR3 sequence: CASSEGTGGFGNQPQHF. CDR3 nucleotide sequence: TGTGCCAGCAGTGAAGGGACAGGGGGCTTTGGCAATCAGCCCCAGCATTTT.

This chain joins TRBV5-1 and TRBJ2-3, with 8 bases fitting TRBD2. Germline CDR1 SGHRS, CDR2 YFSETQ. V lost 0 bases to trimming and J lost 1 base; unmatched junction nucleotides: 7. The CDR3 consists of 17 residues. In nucleotides, the CDR3 is TGCGCCAGCAGCTTGGCCCTACTAGCGGAGGGCACAGATACGCAGTATTTT. Translating gives CASSLALLAEGTDTQYF. Filled out from reference TRBV5-1 and TRBJ2-3, the complete variable domain reads KAGVTQTPRYLIKTRGQQVTLSCSPISGHRSVSWYQQTPGQGLQFLFEYFSETQRNKGNFPGRFSGRQFSNSRSEMNVSTLELGDSALYLCASSLALLAEGTDTQYFGPGTRLTVL.

V is TRBV30 and J is TRBJ2-3, with 9 bases that match TRBD2. In germline, CDR1 is GTSNPN, CDR2 SVGIG (reference sequence). This CDR3 spans 13 amino acids. The V gene end was trimmed by 0 bases and the J gene end by 8 bases; junction bases not matched to a gene: 3. This chain's CDR3 is CAWSVTSGLTQYF. The CDR3 DNA is TGTGCCTGGAGTGTGACTAGCGGCCTTACGCAGTATTTT.

The rearrangement joins TRBV25-1 to TRBJ1-1, with 7 nucleotides matching TRBD1. CDR3 length: 13 amino acids. V lost 6 bases, J lost 6 bases, and 7 bases stayed unmatched. Per germline, CDR1 MGHDK and CDR2 SYGVNS. CDR3 DNA: TGTGCCAGCAGGGCAGGGGGAGCCTCTGAAGCTTTCTTT. Protein product: CASRAGGASEAFF. Based on the CDR3 plus reference TRBV25-1 and TRBJ1-1, the full variable domain is EADIYQTPRYLVIGTGKKITLECSQTMGHDKMYWYQQDPGMELHLIHYSYGVNSTEKGDLSSESTVSRIRTEHFPLTLESARPSHTSQYLCASRAGGASEAFFGQGTRLTVV.

Only one count was recorded for this clone. Other DNA sequences in the sample encode the same CDR3. CDR3 nucleotide sequence: TGTGCCAGCAGTTTACAGGGCGCCTACGAGCAGTACTTC. Protein sequence: CASSLQGAYEQYF. This rearrangement joins TRBV27 to TRBJ2-7, with D tentatively TRBD1 (5 bases). The CDR3 covers 13 residues. Looked up from germline, CDR1 is MNHEY and CDR2 is SMNVEV (reference sequence). The V gene lost 2 bases and the J gene lost 2 bases, with 7 bases spanning the gap.

CDR3 loop: CATLTETEAFF. The CDR3 nucleotides are TGTGCCACCCTGACAGAAACTGAAGCTTTCTTT. V usage is TRBV2 and J usage is TRBJ1-1, with D possibly being TRBD1 (5 bases). Germline V CDR1 and CDR2: SNHLY, FYNNEI. The V and J ends lost 10 bases and 5 bases respectively, with 11 bases between them. This CDR3 region has 11 residues.